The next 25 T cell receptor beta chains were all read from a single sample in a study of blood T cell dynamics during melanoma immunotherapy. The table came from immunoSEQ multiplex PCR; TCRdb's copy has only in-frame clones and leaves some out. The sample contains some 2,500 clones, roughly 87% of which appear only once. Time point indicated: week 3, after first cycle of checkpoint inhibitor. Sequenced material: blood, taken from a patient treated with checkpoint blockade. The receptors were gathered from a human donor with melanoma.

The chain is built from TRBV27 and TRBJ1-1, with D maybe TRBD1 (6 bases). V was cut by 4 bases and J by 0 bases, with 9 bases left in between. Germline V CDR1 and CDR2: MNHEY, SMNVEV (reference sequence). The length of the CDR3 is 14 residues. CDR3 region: CASSSGQVNTEAFF. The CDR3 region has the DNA TGTGCCAGCAGTTCGGGACAAGTGAACACTGAAGCTTTCTTT.

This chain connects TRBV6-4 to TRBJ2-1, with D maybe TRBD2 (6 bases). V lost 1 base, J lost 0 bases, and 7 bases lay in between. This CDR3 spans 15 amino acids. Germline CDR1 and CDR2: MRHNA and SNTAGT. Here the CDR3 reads CASSDFGGSYNEQFF. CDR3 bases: TGTGCCAGCAGTGACTTCGGGGGCTCCTACAATGAGCAGTTCTTC.

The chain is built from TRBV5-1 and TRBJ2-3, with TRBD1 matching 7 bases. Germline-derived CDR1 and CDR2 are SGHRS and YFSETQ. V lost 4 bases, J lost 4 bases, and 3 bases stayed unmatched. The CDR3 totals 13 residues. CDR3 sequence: CASSPGQADTQYF. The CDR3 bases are TGCGCCAGCAGCCCCGGACAGGCAGATACGCAGTATTTT.

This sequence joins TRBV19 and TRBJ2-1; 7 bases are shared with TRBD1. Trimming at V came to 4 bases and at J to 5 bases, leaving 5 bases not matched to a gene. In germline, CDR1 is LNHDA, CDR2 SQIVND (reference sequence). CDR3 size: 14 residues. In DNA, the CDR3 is TGTGCCAGTAGTAAGACAGGGTGGGACAATGAGCAGTTCTTC. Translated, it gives CASSKTGWDNEQFF.

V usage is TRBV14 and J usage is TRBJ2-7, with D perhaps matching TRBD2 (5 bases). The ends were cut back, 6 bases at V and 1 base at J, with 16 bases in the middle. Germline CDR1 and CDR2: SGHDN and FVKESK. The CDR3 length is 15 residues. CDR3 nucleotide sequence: TGTGCCAGCAGTAGCCACCCCCGGAGGTCCTACGAGCAGTACTTC. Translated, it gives CASSSHPRRSYEQYF. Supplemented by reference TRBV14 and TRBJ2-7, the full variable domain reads EAGVTQFPSHSVIEKGQTVTLRCDPISGHDNLYWYRRVMGKEIKFLLHFVKESKQDESGMPNNRFLAERTGGTYSTLKVQPAELEDSGVYFCASSSHPRRSYEQYFGPGTRLTVT.

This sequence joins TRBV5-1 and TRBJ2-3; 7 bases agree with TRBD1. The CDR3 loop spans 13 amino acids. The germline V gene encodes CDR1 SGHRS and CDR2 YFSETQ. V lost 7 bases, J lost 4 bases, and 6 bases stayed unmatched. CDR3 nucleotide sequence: TGCGCCAGCGGCCCCGGACAGGCAGATACGCAGTATTTT. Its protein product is CASGPGQADTQYF. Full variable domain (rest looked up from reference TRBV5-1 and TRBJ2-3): KAGVTQTPRYLIKTRGQQVTLSCSPISGHRSVSWYQQTPGQGLQFLFEYFSETQRNKGNFPGRFSGRQFSNSRSEMNVSTLELGDSALYLCASGPGQADTQYFGPGTRLTVL.

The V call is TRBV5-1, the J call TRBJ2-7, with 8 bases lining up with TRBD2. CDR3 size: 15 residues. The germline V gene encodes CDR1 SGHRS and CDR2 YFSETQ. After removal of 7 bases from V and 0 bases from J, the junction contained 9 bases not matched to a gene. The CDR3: CASAAGGASSYEQYF. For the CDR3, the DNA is TGCGCCAGCGCGGCCGGGGGGGCGAGCTCCTACGAGCAGTACTTC.

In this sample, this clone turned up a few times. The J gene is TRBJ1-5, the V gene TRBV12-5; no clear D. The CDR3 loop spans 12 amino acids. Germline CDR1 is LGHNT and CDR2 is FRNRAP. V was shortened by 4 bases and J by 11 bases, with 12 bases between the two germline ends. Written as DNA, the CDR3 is TGTGCTAGTGGTTCCCCGCTCACGGCCCAGCATTTT. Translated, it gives CASGSPLTAQHF.

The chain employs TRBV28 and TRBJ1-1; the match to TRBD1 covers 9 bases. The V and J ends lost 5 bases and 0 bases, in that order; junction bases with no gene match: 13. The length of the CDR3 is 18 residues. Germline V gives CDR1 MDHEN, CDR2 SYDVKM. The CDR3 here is CASSGSPGTGSMNTEAFF. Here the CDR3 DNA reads TGTGCCAGCAGTGGAAGTCCAGGGACAGGGTCCATGAACACTGAAGCTTTCTTT.

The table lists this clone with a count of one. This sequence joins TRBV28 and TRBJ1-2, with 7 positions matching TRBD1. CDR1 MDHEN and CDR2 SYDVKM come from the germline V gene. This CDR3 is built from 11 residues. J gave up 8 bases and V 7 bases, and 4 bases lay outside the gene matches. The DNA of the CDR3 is TGTGCCAGCACCCGGGACAGAGGCTACACCTTC. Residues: CASTRDRGYTF.

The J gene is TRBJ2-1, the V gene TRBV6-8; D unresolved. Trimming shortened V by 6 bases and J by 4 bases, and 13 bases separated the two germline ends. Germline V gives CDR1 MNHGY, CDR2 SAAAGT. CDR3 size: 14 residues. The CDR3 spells CASRTPSLYNEQFF. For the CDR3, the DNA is TGTGCCAGCAGGACCCCATCCTTGTACAATGAGCAGTTCTTC.

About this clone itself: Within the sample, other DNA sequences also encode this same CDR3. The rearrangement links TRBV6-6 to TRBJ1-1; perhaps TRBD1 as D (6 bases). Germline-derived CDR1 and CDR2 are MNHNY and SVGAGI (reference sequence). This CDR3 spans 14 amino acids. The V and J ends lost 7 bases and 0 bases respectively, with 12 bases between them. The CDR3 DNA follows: TGTGCCAGCACCCCGACAGGTCTGAACACTGAAGCTTTCTTT. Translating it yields CASTPTGLNTEAFF.

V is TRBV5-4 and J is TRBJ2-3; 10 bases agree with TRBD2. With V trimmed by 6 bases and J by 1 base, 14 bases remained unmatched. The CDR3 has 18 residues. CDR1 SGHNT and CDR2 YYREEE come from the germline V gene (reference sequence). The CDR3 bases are TGTGCCAGCAACTACCCTGCTAGCGGGAGTGACGGCACAGATACGCAGTATTTT. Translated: CASNYPASGSDGTDTQYF.

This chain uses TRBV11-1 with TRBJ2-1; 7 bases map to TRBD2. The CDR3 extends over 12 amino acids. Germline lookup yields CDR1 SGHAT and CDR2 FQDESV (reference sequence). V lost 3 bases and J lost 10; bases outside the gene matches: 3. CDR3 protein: CASSFSGYEQFF. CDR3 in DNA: TGTGCCAGCAGCTTTAGCGGGTACGAGCAGTTCTTC.

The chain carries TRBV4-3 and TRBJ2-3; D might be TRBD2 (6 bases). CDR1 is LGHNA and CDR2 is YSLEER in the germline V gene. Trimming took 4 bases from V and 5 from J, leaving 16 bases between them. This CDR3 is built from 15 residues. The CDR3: CASSPGLTSGDTQYF. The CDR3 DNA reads TGCGCCAGCAGCCCGGGACTCACCTCAGGAGATACGCAGTATTTT.

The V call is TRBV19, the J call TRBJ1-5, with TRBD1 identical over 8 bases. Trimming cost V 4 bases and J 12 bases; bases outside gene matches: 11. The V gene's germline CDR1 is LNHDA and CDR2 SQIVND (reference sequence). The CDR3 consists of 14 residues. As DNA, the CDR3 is TGTGCCAGTAGTACATCCCATCAGGGGGCAAACCAGCATTTT. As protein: CASSTSHQGANQHF.

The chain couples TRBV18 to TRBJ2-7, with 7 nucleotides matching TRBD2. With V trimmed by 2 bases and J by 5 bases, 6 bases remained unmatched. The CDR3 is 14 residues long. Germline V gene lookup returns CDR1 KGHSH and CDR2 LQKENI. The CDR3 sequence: CASSPGSGTHEQYF. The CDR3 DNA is TGTGCCAGCTCACCAGGGAGCGGGACCCACGAGCAGTACTTC.

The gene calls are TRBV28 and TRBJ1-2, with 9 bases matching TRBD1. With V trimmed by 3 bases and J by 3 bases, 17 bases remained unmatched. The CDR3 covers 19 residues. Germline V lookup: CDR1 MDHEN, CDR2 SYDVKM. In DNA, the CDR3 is TGTGCCAGCAGTTTTGGTCTTAGACGCTCCCGGGACAGGGACTATGGCTACACCTTC. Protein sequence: CASSFGLRRSRDRDYGYTF.

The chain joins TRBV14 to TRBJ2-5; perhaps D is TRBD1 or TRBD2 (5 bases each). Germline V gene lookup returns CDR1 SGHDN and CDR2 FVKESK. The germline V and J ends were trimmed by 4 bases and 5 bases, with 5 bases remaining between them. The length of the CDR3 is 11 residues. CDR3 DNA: TGTGCCAGCAGCCGGGGGGAGACCCAGTACTTC. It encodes CASSRGETQYF.

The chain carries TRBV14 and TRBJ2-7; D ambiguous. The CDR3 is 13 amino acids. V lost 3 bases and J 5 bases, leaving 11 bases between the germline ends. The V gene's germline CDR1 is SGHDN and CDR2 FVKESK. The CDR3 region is CASSHSVTNEQYF. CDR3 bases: TGTGCCAGCAGCCATTCCGTGACGAACGAGCAGTACTTC.

In nucleotides, the CDR3 is TGTGCCAGTAGCAGGGGATACGAGCAGTACTTC. Its protein product is CASSRGYEQYF. The chain combines TRBV19 with TRBJ2-7, with D tentatively TRBD1 (6 bases). V lost 6 bases, J lost 4 bases, and 7 bases lay in between. The CDR3 runs to 11 residues. The germline gives CDR1 LNHDA, CDR2 SQIVND (reference sequence).

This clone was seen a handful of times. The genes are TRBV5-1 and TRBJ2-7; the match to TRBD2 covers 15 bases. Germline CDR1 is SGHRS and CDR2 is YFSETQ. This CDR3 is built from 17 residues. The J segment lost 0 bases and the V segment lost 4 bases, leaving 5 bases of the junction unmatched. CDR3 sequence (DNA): TGCGCCAGCAGCGCCCGGACTAGCGGGAGGGCCTCCTACGAGCAGTACTTC. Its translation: CASSARTSGRASYEQYF.

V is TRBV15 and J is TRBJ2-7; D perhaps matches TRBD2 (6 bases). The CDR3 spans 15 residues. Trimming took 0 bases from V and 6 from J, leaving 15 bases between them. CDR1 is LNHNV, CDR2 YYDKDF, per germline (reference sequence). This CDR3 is CATSRDRLVEREQYF. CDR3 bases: TGTGCCACCAGCAGAGATAGACTAGTGGAGCGCGAGCAGTACTTC.

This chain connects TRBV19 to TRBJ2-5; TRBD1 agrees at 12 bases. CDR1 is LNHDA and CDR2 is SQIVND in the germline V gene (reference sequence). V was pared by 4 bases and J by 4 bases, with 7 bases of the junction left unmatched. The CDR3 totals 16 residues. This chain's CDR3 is CASSTRDRGRAETQYF. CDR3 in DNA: TGTGCCAGTAGTACCCGGGACAGGGGGCGCGCAGAGACCCAGTACTTC.

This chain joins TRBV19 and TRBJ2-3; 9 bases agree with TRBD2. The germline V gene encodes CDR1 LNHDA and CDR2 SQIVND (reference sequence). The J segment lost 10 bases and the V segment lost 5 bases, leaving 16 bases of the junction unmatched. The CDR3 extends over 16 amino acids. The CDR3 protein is CASSGGLAIKSGAQYF. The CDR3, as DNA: TGTGCCAGTAGTGGAGGACTAGCGATCAAGTCCGGGGCGCAGTATTTT.